A selection of T cell receptor beta chains follows, all from one sample in a study of regulatory and conventional T cells in RAG deficiency. Method: immunoSEQ multiplex PCR; TCRdb's copy keeps in-frame clones and lacks some. Of 34,000 or so clones listed, around 91% are singletons. This sample was shared with a second study, whose subject was regulatory T cells.

Sequenced input: CD8+ T cells sorted from blood. The receptors shown here come from a human donor in good health. CDR3s include the opening cysteine and the closing phenylalanine or tryptophan. Fields, in order: V gene, J gene, clone size, D gene, CDR3 protein, CDR3 DNA. The D gene is left open where the match is weak. Clone size is not always given. Where it is, it says once, few, many or a class for expanded clones.

V gene: TRBV11-2; J gene: TRBJ2-3; clone size: NA; D gene: NA; CDR3 protein: CASSPTRNTQYF; CDR3 DNA: TGTGCCAGCAGCCCGACCCGCAATACGCAGTATTTT
V gene: TRBV2; J gene: TRBJ2-3; clone size: NA; D gene: NA; CDR3 protein: CASSDMPDTQYF; CDR3 DNA: TGTGCCAGCAGTGATATGCCAGATACGCAGTATTTT
V gene: TRBV5-6; J gene: TRBJ2-7; clone size: NA; D gene: NA; CDR3 protein: CASSLLGTGDEQYF; CDR3 DNA: TGTGCCAGCAGCCTTCTCGGCACCGGCGACGAGCAGTACTTC
V gene: TRBV11-2; J gene: TRBJ1-2; clone size: NA; D gene: TRBD1; CDR3 protein: CASSSGTGKAQGYTF; CDR3 DNA: TGTGCCAGCAGCTCAGGGACAGGGAAAGCTCAGGGCTACACCTTC
V gene: TRBV11-2; J gene: TRBJ2-7; clone size: NA; D gene: NA; CDR3 protein: CASSIYRTSSYEQYF; CDR3 DNA: TGTGCCAGCAGCATCTATAGGACGAGCTCCTACGAGCAGTACTTC
V gene: TRBV29-1; J gene: TRBJ2-7; clone size: NA; D gene: TRBD1; CDR3 protein: CSVEAGGYEQYF; CDR3 DNA: TGCAGCGTTGAAGCAGGGGGCTACGAGCAGTACTTC
V gene: TRBV23-1; J gene: TRBJ2-7; clone size: NA; D gene: NA; CDR3 protein: CASSQSVPGAPYEQYF; CDR3 DNA: TGCGCCAGCAGTCAATCGGTTCCGGGGGCCCCCTACGAGCAGTACTTC
V gene: TRBV5-1; J gene: TRBJ2-5; clone size: NA; D gene: NA; CDR3 protein: CASSLDLAPETQYF; CDR3 DNA: TGCGCCAGCAGCTTGGATCTAGCTCCAGAGACCCAGTACTTC
V gene: TRBV6-5; J gene: TRBJ1-1; clone size: NA; D gene: TRBD1; CDR3 protein: CASSYETGAEAFF; CDR3 DNA: TGTGCCAGCAGTTACGAGACAGGGGCTGAAGCTTTCTTT
V gene: TRBV11-3; J gene: TRBJ2-1; clone size: NA; D gene: NA; CDR3 protein: CASSFLGLNEQFF; CDR3 DNA: TGTGCCAGCAGCTTTTTAGGGCTCAATGAGCAGTTCTTC
V gene: TRBV29-1; J gene: TRBJ2-7; clone size: NA; D gene: TRBD1; CDR3 protein: CSIITGQPYEQYF; CDR3 DNA: TGCAGCATCATCACGGGACAGCCCTACGAGCAGTACTTC
V gene: TRBV18; J gene: TRBJ2-2; clone size: NA; D gene: NA; CDR3 protein: CASSPLANTGELFF; CDR3 DNA: TGTGCCAGCTCACCACTAGCAAACACCGGGGAGCTGTTTTTT
V gene: TRBV9; J gene: TRBJ2-7; clone size: NA; D gene: NA; CDR3 protein: CASSVEPLIYEEQYF; CDR3 DNA: TGTGCCAGCAGCGTAGAGCCCCTTATCTACGAGGAGCAGTACTTC
V gene: TRBV27; J gene: TRBJ1-1; clone size: few; D gene: NA; CDR3 protein: CASSLGSAGTEAFF; CDR3 DNA: TGTGCCAGCAGTTTGGGGTCGGCGGGCACTGAAGCTTTCTTT
V gene: TRBV28; J gene: TRBJ1-2; clone size: NA; D gene: NA; CDR3 protein: CASSPGGWYTYGYTF; CDR3 DNA: TGTGCCAGCAGTCCGGGGGGCTGGTACACCTATGGCTACACCTTC
V gene: TRBV7-2; J gene: TRBJ2-7; clone size: NA; D gene: NA; CDR3 protein: CASSPDGNEQYF; CDR3 DNA: TGTGCCAGCAGCCCCGACGGTAACGAGCAGTACTTC
V gene: TRBV6-1; J gene: TRBJ2-2; clone size: NA; D gene: NA; CDR3 protein: CASSEGGGVTGELFF; CDR3 DNA: TGTGCCAGCAGTGAAGGTGGGGGCGTCACCGGGGAGCTGTTTTTT
V gene: TRBV6-1; J gene: TRBJ1-6; clone size: NA; D gene: NA; CDR3 protein: CASSPSQGYNSPLHF; CDR3 DNA: TGTGCCAGCAGTCCATCCCAGGGATATAATTCACCCCTCCACTTT